These T cell receptor beta chains were read from a single sample in a study of blood T cell repertoires in COVID-19. Measured with immunoSEQ multiplex PCR; TCRdb has only the in-frame clones, and not every one. This sample has approximately 160,000 clones, with around 80% found just once. The sequencing sample was made of peripheral blood. The receptors were gathered from a woman aged 55-75 years with acute or convalescent COVID-19. CDR3s include the opening cysteine and the closing phenylalanine or tryptophan. Each record gives: J gene, clone size, D gene, V gene, CDR3 protein, CDR3 DNA. D genes are given only for firm matches. Expanded clones are given a class, and other clones once, few, many or no size at all.

TRBJ1-3 | once | NA | TRBV5-4 | CASSFGASGNTIYF | TGTGCCAGCAGCTTCGGAGCTTCTGGAAACACCATATATTTT
TRBJ1-2 | NA | TRBD1 | TRBV3-1/TRBV3-2 | CASRKAGTEDGYTF | TGTGCCAGCAGGAAGGCGGGGACAGAGGATGGCTACACCTTC
TRBJ2-2 | NA | NA | TRBV21-1 | CASRKTRERTRTGELFF | TGTGCCAGCAGAAAAACGCGGGAGAGGACGAGGACCGGGGAGCTGTTTTTT
TRBJ2-7 | few | TRBD1 | TRBV7-3 | CASSSYRGGEQYF | TGTGCCAGCAGCTCCTACAGGGGCGGCGAGCAGTACTTC
TRBJ1-6 | once | NA | TRBV19 | CASSIARGGGNSPLHF | TGTGCCAGTAGTATAGCCCGCGGAGGTGGGAATTCACCCCTCCACTTT
TRBJ1-5 | NA | NA | TRBV6-2/TRBV6-3 | CASSYPGGVGQPQHF | TGTGCCAGCAGTTACCCCGGCGGGGTGGGGCAGCCCCAGCATTTT
TRBJ2-7 | NA | TRBD2 | TRBV5-4 | CASSFGGSYEQYF | TGTGCCAGCAGCTTCGGGGGGTCCTACGAGCAGTACTTC
TRBJ1-1 | NA | NA | TRBV6-5 | CASTPGDTEAFF | TGTGCCAGCACCCCAGGGGACACTGAAGCTTTCTTT
TRBJ1-2 | NA | NA | TRBV5-1 | CASSLGLTGTLYGYTF | TGCGCCAGCAGCTTGGGATTGACCGGGACACTCTATGGCTACACCTTC
TRBJ2-2 | NA | NA | TRBV9 | CASSAYSPNTGELFF | TGTGCCAGCAGCGCATACTCTCCGAACACCGGGGAGCTGTTTTTT
TRBJ2-5 | NA | NA | TRBV12-3/TRBV12-4 | CASSLAAKETQYF | TGTGCCAGCAGTTTAGCAGCGAAAGAGACCCAGTACTTC
TRBJ1-5 | NA | NA | TRBV4-1 | CASSYGWGLQPQHF | TGCGCCAGCAGCTACGGGTGGGGGCTCCAGCCCCAGCATTTT
TRBJ2-7 | NA | NA | TRBV5-4 | CASSSVSGPTGEQYF | TGTGCCAGCAGCTCGGTTTCGGGCCCCACGGGAGAGCAGTACTTC
TRBJ1-5 | NA | NA | TRBV3-1/TRBV3-2 | CASSQGLNQPQHF | TGTGCCAGCAGCCAGGGCCTGAATCAGCCCCAGCATTTT
TRBJ2-7 | NA | TRBD1 | TRBV18 | CASSPGTGPLQYF | TGTGCCAGCTCACCAGGGACAGGGCCTCTTCAGTACTTC
TRBJ2-7 | NA | NA | TRBV27 | CASSLDRDEQYF | TGTGCCAGCAGTTTAGACAGAGACGAGCAGTACTTC
TRBJ1-1 | NA | TRBD1 | TRBV3-1/TRBV3-2 | CASSQVCAGGGMNTEAFF | TGTGCCAGCAGCCAAGTTTGTGCAGGGGGAGGAATGAACACTGAAGCTTTCTTT
TRBJ1-6 | once | NA | TRBV5-1 | CASSLIPGTAGGNSPLHF | TGCGCCAGCAGTTTGATACCCGGGACGGCGGGGGGTAATTCACCCCTCCACTTT